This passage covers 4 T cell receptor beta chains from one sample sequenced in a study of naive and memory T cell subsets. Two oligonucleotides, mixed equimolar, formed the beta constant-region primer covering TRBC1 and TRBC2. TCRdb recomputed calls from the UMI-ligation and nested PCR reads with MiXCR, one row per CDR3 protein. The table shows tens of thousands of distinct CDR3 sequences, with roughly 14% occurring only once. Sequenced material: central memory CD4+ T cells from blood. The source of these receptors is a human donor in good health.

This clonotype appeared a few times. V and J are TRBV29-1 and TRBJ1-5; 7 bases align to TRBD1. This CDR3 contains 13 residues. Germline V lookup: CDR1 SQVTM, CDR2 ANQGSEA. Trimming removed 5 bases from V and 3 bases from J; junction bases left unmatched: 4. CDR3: CSVLDRDNQPQHF. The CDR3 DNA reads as TGCAGCGTTTTAGACAGGGACAATCAGCCCCAGCATTTT.

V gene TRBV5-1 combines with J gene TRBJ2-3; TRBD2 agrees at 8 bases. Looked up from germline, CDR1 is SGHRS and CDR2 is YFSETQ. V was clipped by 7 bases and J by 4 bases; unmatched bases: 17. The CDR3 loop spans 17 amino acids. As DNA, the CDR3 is TGCGCCAGCGTACCAACTATAGGAGCGGGAGTAGCAGATACGCAGTATTTT. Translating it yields CASVPTIGAGVADTQYF.

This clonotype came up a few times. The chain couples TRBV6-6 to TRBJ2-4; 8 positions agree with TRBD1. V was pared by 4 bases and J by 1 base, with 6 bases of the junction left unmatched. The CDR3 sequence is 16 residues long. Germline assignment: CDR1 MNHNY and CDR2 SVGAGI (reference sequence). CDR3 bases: TGTGCCAGCAGTTCTCAGGGGGCGGACGCCAAAAACATTCAGTACTTC. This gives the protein CASSSQGADAKNIQYF.

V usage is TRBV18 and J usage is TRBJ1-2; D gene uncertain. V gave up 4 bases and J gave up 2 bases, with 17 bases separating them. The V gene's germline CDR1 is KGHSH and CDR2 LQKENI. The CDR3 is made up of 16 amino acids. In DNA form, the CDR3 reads TGTGCCAGCTCACTCAAAAACACCGGACCGAACTATGGCTACACCTTC. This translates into CASSLKNTGPNYGYTF.